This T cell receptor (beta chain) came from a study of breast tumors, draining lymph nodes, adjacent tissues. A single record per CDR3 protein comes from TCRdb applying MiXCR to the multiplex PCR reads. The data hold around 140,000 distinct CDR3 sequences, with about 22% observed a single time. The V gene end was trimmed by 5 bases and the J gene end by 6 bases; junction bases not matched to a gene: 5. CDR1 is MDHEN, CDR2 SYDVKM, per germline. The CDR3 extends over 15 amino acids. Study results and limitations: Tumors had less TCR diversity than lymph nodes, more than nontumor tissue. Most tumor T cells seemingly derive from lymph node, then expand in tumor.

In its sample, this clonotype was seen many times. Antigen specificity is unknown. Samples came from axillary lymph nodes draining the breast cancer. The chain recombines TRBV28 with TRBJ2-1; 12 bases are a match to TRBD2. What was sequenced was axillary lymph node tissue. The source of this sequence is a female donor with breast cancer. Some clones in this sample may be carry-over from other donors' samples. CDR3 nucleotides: TGTGCCAGCAGTGGAACTAGCGGGAGGATCAATGAGCAGTTCTTC. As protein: CASSGTSGRINEQFF.